One sample yielded the 30 T cell receptor beta chains listed below, sequenced in a study of shared clonotypes between healthy human individuals. Only in-frame clones appear in the TCRdb table, and some are missing; sequencing was by immunoSEQ multiplex PCR. Of about 2.5 million clones in the sample, less than 95% were seen once. The sequenced sample consisted of naive CD4+ T cells from PBMCs. Subset: CD45RA+ positively selected. The receptors were sampled from a man aged 18 to 29 in good health. Some clones in this sample may be carry-over from other donors' samples.

This clone showed up just once. The gene calls are TRBV30 and TRBJ2-4, with D uncertain. The CDR3 extends over 11 amino acids. V was pared by 0 bases and J by 7 bases, with 4 bases between. The V gene's germline CDR1 is GTSNPN and CDR2 SVGIG (reference sequence). The CDR3 loop reads CAWSVMNIQYF. The CDR3 DNA reads TGTGCCTGGAGTGTAATGAACATTCAGTACTTC.

The rearrangement joins TRBV29-1 to TRBJ1-1; no reliable D call. V shed 5 bases and J shed 1 base, with 14 bases lying between them. Germline CDR1 reads SQVTM; CDR2 reads ANQGSEA. The CDR3 runs 14 residues. CDR3 region: CSVPGLEGNTEAFF. Written as DNA, the CDR3 is TGCAGCGTTCCCGGATTGGAGGGGAACACTGAAGCTTTCTTT. The complete variable domain, with remaining parts taken from reference TRBV29-1 and TRBJ1-1, reads SAVISQKPSRDICQRGTSLTIQCQVDSQVTMMFWYRQQPGQSLTLIATANQGSEATYESGFVIDKFPISRPNLTFSTLTVSNMSPEDSSIYLCSVPGLEGNTEAFFGQGTRLTVV.

The V gene is TRBV5-1, the J gene TRBJ2-6; 7 bases are shared with TRBD2. The J segment lost 2 bases and the V segment lost 0 bases, leaving 5 bases of the junction unmatched. The CDR3 sequence is 17 residues long. Germline V lookup: CDR1 SGHRS, CDR2 YFSETQ. The CDR3 coding sequence is TGCGCCAGCAGCTTGGGAGGCGGGAGACCTGGGGCCAACGTCCTGACTTTC. Translation gives CASSLGGGRPGANVLTF. The variable domain in full, completed from reference TRBV5-1 and TRBJ2-6, reads KAGVTQTPRYLIKTRGQQVTLSCSPISGHRSVSWYQQTPGQGLQFLFEYFSETQRNKGNFPGRFSGRQFSNSRSEMNVSTLELGDSALYLCASSLGGGRPGANVLTFGAGSRLTVL.

The chain uses TRBV7-2 and TRBJ1-3; D ambiguous. V lost 2 bases, J lost 2 bases, and 13 bases lay in between. The CDR3 is made up of 16 amino acids. Per germline, CDR1 SGHTA and CDR2 FQGNSA. This CDR3 reads CASSLRPLGTGNTIYF. The CDR3 DNA reads TGTGCCAGCAGCTTAAGGCCTCTAGGGACTGGAAACACCATATATTTT. Full variable domain (remainder filled in from reference TRBV7-2 and TRBJ1-3): GAGVSQSPSNKVTEKGKDVELRCDPISGHTALYWYRQSLGQGLEFLIYFQGNSAPDKSGLPSDRFSAERTGGSVSTLTIQRTQQEDSAVYLCASSLRPLGTGNTIYFGEGSWLTVV.

The chain links TRBV5-1 to TRBJ2-7, with D tentatively TRBD2 (6 bases). V was pared by 4 bases and J by 6 bases, with 17 bases between. Germline CDR1 is SGHRS and CDR2 is YFSETQ. There are 14 residues in the CDR3. This CDR3 is CASSPTLAASEQYF. CDR3 bases: TGCGCCAGCAGCCCTACACTAGCTGCAAGCGAGCAGTACTTC.

The chain is built from TRBV9 and TRBJ2-7, with D possibly TRBD2 on 6 matching bases. V was shortened by 7 bases and J by 6 bases, with 17 bases between the two germline ends. This CDR3 spans 13 amino acids. Germline V lookup: CDR1 SGDLS, CDR2 YYNGEE. CDR3 residues: CASSGDRLGEQYF. CDR3 nucleotide sequence: TGTGCCAGCTCCGGGGACCGACTAGGCGAGCAGTACTTC.

The chain employs TRBV28 and TRBJ2-3, with 9 bases fitting TRBD1. The germline CDR1 and CDR2 sequences are MDHEN and SYDVKM. This CDR3 is built from 17 residues. V lost 5 bases to trimming and J lost 4 bases; unmatched junction nucleotides: 13. DNA for the CDR3: TGTGCCAGCAGTACCCGGCCCGGGACAGGGAGTTCAGATACGCAGTATTTT. Encoded protein: CASSTRPGTGSSDTQYF.

The chain combines TRBV7-8 with TRBJ2-4; 9 bases fit TRBD1. V shed 0 bases and J 7 bases; nucleotides not matched to a gene: 4. The CDR3 covers 15 residues. Germline V gives CDR1 SGHVS, CDR2 FQNEAQ. CDR3: CASSLAGTGRNIQYF. CDR3 nucleotides: TGTGCCAGCAGCTTAGCTGGGACAGGGCGTAACATTCAGTACTTC.

The chain combines TRBV7-2 with TRBJ1-1; TRBD1 aligns across 8 bases. Germline V gene data show CDR1 as SGHTA and CDR2 as FQGNSA. V was clipped by 5 bases and J by 4 bases; unmatched bases: 12. This CDR3 region has 16 residues. This CDR3 reads CASSLLGRTGTTEAFF. DNA of the CDR3: TGTGCCAGCAGCCTCCTCGGTAGGACAGGGACCACTGAAGCTTTCTTT.

The V and J genes are TRBV5-1 and TRBJ2-1; TRBD2 aligns across 10 bases. This CDR3 comprises 18 residues. V trimming: 6 bases; J trimming: 0 bases; junction bases outside the gene matches: 12. Germline V lookup: CDR1 SGHRS, CDR2 YFSETQ. The CDR3 spells CASNSGRLGGASYNEQFF. Here the CDR3 DNA reads TGCGCCAGCAATAGCGGGAGGTTAGGGGGTGCCTCCTACAATGAGCAGTTCTTC. Variable domain in full (rest from reference TRBV5-1 and TRBJ2-1): KAGVTQTPRYLIKTRGQQVTLSCSPISGHRSVSWYQQTPGQGLQFLFEYFSETQRNKGNFPGRFSGRQFSNSRSEMNVSTLELGDSALYLCASNSGRLGGASYNEQFFGPGTRLTVL.

V usage is TRBV6-1 and J usage is TRBJ2-2, with D possibly TRBD2 on 7 matching bases. This CDR3 is 14 amino acids long. Germline assignment: CDR1 MNHNS and CDR2 SASEGT. Trimming shortened V by 8 bases and J by 6 bases, and 16 bases separated the two germline ends. Here the CDR3 DNA reads TGTGCCAGCTCTGGGGGGGGCGCTTCCGGGGAGCTGTTTTTT. Amino acids: CASSGGGASGELFF.

The rearrangement links TRBV18 to TRBJ2-4, with 8 positions matching TRBD2. Germline CDR1 KGHSH, CDR2 LQKENI. Unmatched junction bases numbered 8, after V lost 3 bases and J lost 4 bases. This CDR3 spans 16 amino acids. For the CDR3, the DNA is TGTGCCAGCTCACCCCCTCTCAGCGGGGGTAAAAACATTCAGTACTTC. Its protein product is CASSPPLSGGKNIQYF.

The chain uses TRBV11-2 and TRBJ2-3; D might be TRBD2 (6 bases). This CDR3 has 14 residues. Trimming removed 5 bases at V and 2 bases at J, with 11 bases between. Germline lookup yields CDR1 SGHAT and CDR2 FQNNGV. The CDR3 bases are TGTGCCAGCAGCCAAGGACTATTCACAGATACGCAGTATTTT. It is translated as CASSQGLFTDTQYF.

This clone was observed once. CDR3 nucleotides: TGTGCCAGTAGTATAGATCTCACAGGCGAGCAGTACTTC. As protein: CASSIDLTGEQYF. The chain is built from TRBV19 and TRBJ2-7; possibly TRBD1 for D (5 bases). The CDR3 covers 13 residues. Trimming pared 0 bases from V and 6 bases from J, leaving 9 bases between. CDR1 and CDR2 from the germline V gene are LNHDA and SQIVND (reference sequence). The full variable domain, in which reference TRBV19 and TRBJ2-7 provide the parts outside the CDR3, is DGGITQSPKYLFRKEGQNVTLSCEQNLNHDAMYWYRQDPGQGLRLIYYSQIVNDFQKGDIAEGYSVSREKKESFPLTVTSAQKNPTAFYLCASSIDLTGEQYFGPGTRLTVT.

The chain employs TRBV5-1 and TRBJ2-3, with 8 bases lining up with TRBD2. The CDR3 extends over 13 amino acids. V lost 4 bases to trimming and J lost 14 bases; unmatched junction nucleotides: 12. The germline gives CDR1 SGHRS, CDR2 YFSETQ. CDR3 in amino acids: CASSLISGSEPYF. In DNA, the CDR3 is TGCGCCAGCAGCCTGATAAGCGGGAGTGAGCCGTATTTT.

To note about this clone: Other DNA sequences in the sample encode the same CDR3. V gene TRBV7-9 combines with J gene TRBJ1-2; 8 nucleotides match TRBD1. This CDR3 has 14 amino acids. In germline, CDR1 is SEHNR, CDR2 FQNEAQ (reference sequence). Trimming at V came to 5 bases and at J to 8 bases, leaving 10 bases not matched to a gene. The CDR3 reads CASSLLQGAGGYTF. DNA of the CDR3: TGTGCCAGCAGCCTACTGCAGGGGGCGGGCGGCTACACCTTC.

The chain has TRBV7-3 and TRBJ2-2, with TRBD1 matching over 8 bases. The CDR3 totals 18 residues. V trimming: 5 bases; J trimming: 4 bases; junction bases outside the gene matches: 15. Germline CDR1 reads SGHTA; CDR2 reads FQGTGA. The CDR3 sequence is CASSDGGSTGVGTGELFF. CDR3 bases: TGTGCCAGCAGCGACGGTGGATCGACAGGGGTGGGCACCGGGGAGCTGTTTTTT.

The chain carries TRBV2 and TRBJ2-3, with 12 nucleotides matching TRBD2. Germline CDR1 SNHLY, CDR2 FYNNEI. Trimming took 3 bases from V and 1 from J; bases not matched to a gene: 5. This CDR3 contains 17 residues. In DNA, the CDR3 is TGTGCCAGCAGTGATGGACTAGCGGGGCGGGGCACAGATACGCAGTATTTT. Amino acid sequence: CASSDGLAGRGTDTQYF.

The chain combines TRBV6-1 with TRBJ2-1; the match to TRBD2 covers 7 bases. The CDR3 is 15 amino acids. CDR1 MNHNS and CDR2 SASEGT come from the germline V gene. J lost 9 bases, V lost 8 bases, and 16 bases had no gene match. The CDR3 sequence: CASAYTSVPSSEQFF. CDR3 in DNA: TGTGCCAGCGCATACACTAGCGTCCCGAGCAGTGAGCAGTTCTTC.

V usage is TRBV30 and J usage is TRBJ2-5, with D uncertain. The DNA end is more similar to TRBJ2-7, so the J call may be wrong. The CDR3 has 12 amino acids. CDR1 is GTSNPN, CDR2 SVGIG, per germline (reference sequence). The CDR3: CAWSADGYEQYF. Written as DNA, the CDR3 is TGTGCCTGGAGTGCGGACGGCTACGAGCAGTACTTC.

In its sample, this clone was seen once. This sample includes further DNA sequences coding for the same CDR3. This chain links TRBV7-3 with TRBJ2-7, with 9 bases aligning to TRBD1. The length of the CDR3 is 13 residues. V shed 5 bases and J 5 bases; nucleotides not matched to a gene: 4. CDR1 and CDR2 from the germline V gene are SGHTA and FQGTGA. The CDR3, as DNA: TGTGCCAGCAGCCTGGGACAGGGAAACGAGCAGTACTTC. Translating gives CASSLGQGNEQYF.

CDR3 amino acids: CASSLWGQGAGNTIYF. The CDR3 DNA follows: TGTGCCAGCAGTTTATGGGGACAGGGAGCTGGAAACACCATATATTTT. The V gene is TRBV28, the J gene TRBJ1-3; 9 bases match TRBD1. Per germline, CDR1 MDHEN and CDR2 SYDVKM. The CDR3 sequence is 16 residues long. With 0 bases clipped from V and 2 bases from J, the junction kept 2 bases outside the gene matches. Variable domain in full (rest from reference TRBV28 and TRBJ1-3): DVKVTQSSRYLVKRTGEKVFLECVQDMDHENMFWYRQDPGLGLRLIYFSYDVKMKEKGDIPEGYSVSREKKERFSLILESASTNQTSMYLCASSLWGQGAGNTIYFGEGSWLTVV.

The chain employs TRBV9 and TRBJ2-3, with a possible D match to TRBD1 (5 bases). Germline V gene lookup returns CDR1 SGDLS and CDR2 YYNGEE. The V end was cut by 4 bases, the J end by 1 base, with 10 bases between. The CDR3 is 14 residues long. The CDR3 here is CASSSTTGTDTQYF. CDR3 coding DNA: TGTGCCAGCAGCTCAACGACAGGCACAGATACGCAGTATTTT. Full variable domain (remainder filled in from reference TRBV9 and TRBJ2-3): DSGVTQTPKHLITATGQRVTLRCSPRSGDLSVYWYQQSLDQGLQFLIQYYNGEERAKGNILERFSAQQFPDLHSELNLSSLELGDSALYFCASSSTTGTDTQYFGPGTRLTVL.

The chain uses TRBV28 and TRBJ2-7; 7 bases align to TRBD2. The germline V gene encodes CDR1 MDHEN and CDR2 SYDVKM. The CDR3 has 15 amino acids. The V segment lost 8 bases and the J segment 0 bases; nucleotides outside the gene matches: 10. CDR3 residues: CASQFERGFSYEQYF. The CDR3 coding sequence is TGTGCCAGCCAGTTCGAGCGGGGTTTCTCCTACGAGCAGTACTTC.

The chain combines TRBV6-1 with TRBJ2-3; D is unresolved. Germline CDR1 and CDR2: MNHNS and SASEGT. This CDR3 has 14 amino acids. The V end lost 2 bases, the J end lost 7 bases, and 13 bases lay between the germline ends. The CDR3 region is CASSESKAENTQYF. The CDR3, as DNA: TGTGCCAGCAGTGAATCAAAAGCAGAAAATACGCAGTATTTT.

The CDR3 protein is CASSTDRGTGELFF. The CDR3 bases are TGTGCCAGCAGCACCGACAGGGGCACCGGGGAGCTGTTTTTT. The chain uses TRBV5-6 and TRBJ2-2; 8 bases are a match to TRBD1. Germline V CDR1 and CDR2: SGHDT, YYEEEE. Trimming cost V 4 bases and J 4 bases; bases outside gene matches: 3. This CDR3 has 14 residues.

The chain couples TRBV21-1 to TRBJ2-5. TRBV21-1 is assigned pseudogene status. The CDR3 has 12 amino acids. CDR3 DNA: TGTGCCAGCAGCCCTCAAAAAGAGACCCAGTACTTC. Translation: CASSPQKETQYF.

The chain is built from TRBV25-1 and TRBJ2-5; D may be TRBD1 (5 bases). The CDR3 covers 14 residues. Germline V gene lookup returns CDR1 MGHDK and CDR2 SYGVNS. V was cut by 0 bases and J by 1 base, with 6 bases left in between. In DNA, the CDR3 is TGTGCCAGCAGTGAATACGACAGCCAAGAGACCCAGTACTTC. This encodes CASSEYDSQETQYF.

The chain carries TRBV11-2 and TRBJ1-5; D not resolved. Between the trimmed V and J ends, which lost 1 base and 7 bases, there was a span of 8 bases. Germline V gene data show CDR1 as SGHAT and CDR2 as FQNNGV. The CDR3 loop spans 13 amino acids. The CDR3 is CASSLVAQQPQHF. The CDR3 DNA reads as TGTGCCAGCAGCTTAGTCGCCCAACAGCCCCAGCATTTT.

This clone was recorded a few times. This chain links TRBV9 with TRBJ2-1; D may be TRBD2 (6 bases). CDR1 and CDR2 (germline): SGDLS, YYNGEE. The CDR3 runs to 15 residues. Deletions cut 0 bases from V and 7 bases from J, with 14 bases between. Here the CDR3 DNA reads TGTGCCAGCAGCGTAGCTGGCGGGGCAGGGAATGAGCAGTTCTTC. It is translated as CASSVAGGAGNEQFF.